These 15 T cell receptor beta chains originate from one sample sequenced in a study of shared clonotypes between healthy human individuals. Method: immunoSEQ multiplex PCR; TCRdb's copy keeps in-frame clones and lacks some. The profile shows about 800,000 clones, around 96% of them singletons. CD45RO negativity and positive selection for CCR7 defined naive CD8 cells, a population that excluded terminally differentiated effector memory CD45RA+ cells. Material: naive CD8+ T cells sorted from blood. The source is a man aged 25-45 years in good health.

This clone was found a few times. This sequence joins TRBV28 and TRBJ1-5; D remains ambiguous. The CDR3 runs to 13 residues. V lost 3 bases to trimming and J lost 6 bases, with 9 bases between them. Germline V lookup: CDR1 MDHEN, CDR2 SYDVKM. The CDR3 sequence: CASSLRASQPQHF. CDR3 in DNA: TGTGCCAGCAGTTTGAGGGCTAGTCAGCCCCAGCATTTT.

The chain employs TRBV9 and TRBJ2-3, with 8 bases identical to TRBD2. The CDR3 consists of 17 residues. Germline values: CDR1 SGDLS, CDR2 YYNGEE. With 0 bases clipped from V and 0 bases from J, the junction kept 6 bases outside the gene matches. The CDR3 reads CASSVGTSGTSTDTQYF. In DNA, the CDR3 is TGTGCCAGCAGCGTAGGCACTAGCGGAACTAGCACAGATACGCAGTATTTT.

The chain uses TRBV7-2 and TRBJ2-7; D call uncertain. CDR1 SGHTA and CDR2 FQGNSA come from the germline V gene. V dropped 3 bases and J dropped 5 bases, with 11 bases sitting between them. This CDR3 region has 13 residues. For the CDR3, the DNA is TGTGCCAGCAGCTTTGCTAGTAAGGACGAGCAGTACTTC. Translated: CASSFASKDEQYF.

The DNA of the CDR3 is TGTGCCAGCAGCTTAGCAGCGGGAGTGGGAGATACGCAGTATTTT. Protein sequence: CASSLAAGVGDTQYF. This chain connects TRBV11-2 to TRBJ2-3, with 8 bases fitting TRBD2. The trim removed 1 base at V and 5 bases at J, leaving 5 bases unmatched. From germline, CDR1 is SGHAT and CDR2 FQNNGV. The CDR3 has 15 residues.

The chain joins TRBV5-1 to TRBJ2-2; D might be TRBD2 (6 bases). V lost 3 bases, J lost 4 bases, and 10 bases lay in between. Germline CDR1 SGHRS, CDR2 YFSETQ. The CDR3 is 14 amino acids. CDR3 loop: CASSWREGTGELFF. CDR3 nucleotide sequence: TGCGCCAGCAGCTGGCGGGAAGGCACCGGGGAGCTGTTTTTT.

In this sample, this clone turned up a few times. The chain recombines TRBV27 with TRBJ2-7, with 10 bases identical to TRBD2. Germline trimming cut 3 bases from V and 4 bases from J; bases unmatched to any gene: 0. This CDR3 is 13 amino acids long. Germline CDR1 and CDR2: MNHEY and SMNVEV (reference sequence). The CDR3 is CASSFSGRYEQYF. Here the CDR3 DNA reads TGTGCCAGCAGTTTTAGCGGGAGGTACGAGCAGTACTTC.

The chain has TRBV11-3 and TRBJ2-1; 13 bases fit TRBD2. In germline, CDR1 is SGHNT, CDR2 YENEEA. This CDR3 comprises 15 residues. After removal of 1 base from V and 9 bases from J, the junction contained 3 bases not matched to a gene. CDR3 protein: CASSLGTSGRIEQFF. The DNA of the CDR3 is TGTGCCAGCAGCTTAGGGACTAGCGGGAGAATTGAGCAGTTCTTC.

The genes are TRBV5-4 and TRBJ1-1, with TRBD1 matching over 9 bases. Unmatched junction bases numbered 8, after V lost 5 bases and J lost 3 bases. This CDR3 has 15 residues. Germline V gene data show CDR1 as SGHNT and CDR2 as YYREEE (reference sequence). The CDR3 spells CASRFRGTGYTEAFF. CDR3 nucleotides: TGTGCCAGCAGATTCCGGGGGACAGGGTACACTGAAGCTTTCTTT.

This chain uses TRBV30 with TRBJ2-1, with D possibly being TRBD2 (5 bases). The germline V gene has CDR1 GTSNPN and CDR2 SVGIG (reference sequence). The CDR3 consists of 15 residues. With 1 base removed from V and 0 bases from J, the gap between germline ends came to 10 bases. CDR3 in amino acids: CAWSAGVSSYNEQFF. In DNA, the CDR3 is TGTGCCTGGAGTGCCGGGGTTAGCTCCTACAATGAGCAGTTCTTC.

This sequence joins TRBV29-1 and TRBJ2-6; D is perhaps TRBD1 (5 bases). V was pared by 5 bases and J by 1 base, with 9 bases between. CDR1 is SQVTM, CDR2 ANQGSEA, per germline. This CDR3 is built from 14 residues. The CDR3 DNA is TGCAGCGTTCTGACAGATTCTGGGGCCAACGTCCTGACTTTC. Residues: CSVLTDSGANVLTF.

This clone occurred once. The V gene is TRBV15, the J gene TRBJ2-5; D is undetermined. The CDR3 runs to 13 residues. Germline V gives CDR1 LNHNV, CDR2 YYDKDF (reference sequence). V lost 6 bases to trimming and J lost 5 bases, with 13 bases between them. CDR3 loop: CATRGRGLETQYF. CDR3 nucleotide sequence: TGTGCCACCAGGGGCAGAGGATTGGAGACCCAGTACTTC.

V is TRBV9 and J is TRBJ2-3; TRBD2 aligns across 14 bases. Germline V lookup: CDR1 SGDLS, CDR2 YYNGEE. V was pared by 0 bases and J by 1 base, with 4 bases of the junction left unmatched. The CDR3 totals 18 residues. CDR3 coding DNA: TGTGCCAGCAGCGTAGGACCGGGACTAGCGGGAGGCACAGATACGCAGTATTTT. Protein product: CASSVGPGLAGGTDTQYF.

The chain recombines TRBV5-5 with TRBJ2-2; 8 bases agree with TRBD2. The CDR3 spans 16 residues. After removal of 1 base from V and 8 bases from J, the junction contained 10 bases not matched to a gene. Germline V gene lookup returns CDR1 SGHKS and CDR2 YYEKEE (reference sequence). DNA for the CDR3: TGTGCCAGCAGCTTGTATCCGAGCGGGAGAGGAGGGGAGCTGTTTTTT. The encoded protein is CASSLYPSGRGGELFF.

The rearrangement uses TRBV12-5 and TRBJ2-3, with TRBD1 identical over 7 bases. CDR1 and CDR2 from the germline V gene are LGHNT and FRNRAP. V lost 1 base, J lost 5 bases, and 3 bases stayed unmatched. The CDR3 is made up of 14 amino acids. CDR3 sequence reads: CASGLGQGLDTQYF. The CDR3 coding sequence is TGTGCTAGTGGTTTGGGACAGGGTTTAGATACGCAGTATTTT.

The V call is TRBV6-1, the J call TRBJ2-4; D call uncertain. Germline CDR1 MNHNS, CDR2 SASEGT. The CDR3 totals 12 residues. The V end lost 2 bases, the J end lost 4 bases, and 3 bases lay between the germline ends. CDR3 bases: TGTGCCAGCAGTGAATGGAAAAACATTCAGTACTTC. Residues: CASSEWKNIQYF.